One and the same sample provided the 31 T cell receptor beta chains below, sequenced in a study of T cells of healthy individuals. TCRdb ran MiXCR on the 5' RACE reads and lists one entry per CDR3 protein. Of 100,000 or so distinct CDR3 sequences listed, roughly 18% are singletons. The receptors here all came from a human donor in good health.

Only a few counts were recorded for this clonotype. J is TRBJ2-1 and V is TRBV28; TRBD2 is a possible D gene (6 bases). The CDR3 has 14 residues. CDR1 is MDHEN, CDR2 SYDVKM, per germline. Trimming removed 5 bases at V and 4 bases at J, with 12 bases between. As DNA, the CDR3 is TGTGCCAGCAGTCCCCCCGGACTATACAATGAGCAGTTCTTC. Protein sequence: CASSPPGLYNEQFF.

CDR3 sequence (DNA): TGTGCCAGCAGCTTTGGGGACGAGCAGTTCTTC. Its translation is CASSFGDEQFF. The chain recombines TRBV7-2 with TRBJ2-1; D may correspond to TRBD1 or TRBD2 (5 bases each). Germline V gene lookup returns CDR1 SGHTA and CDR2 FQGNSA. The length of the CDR3 is 11 residues. V was shortened by 3 bases and J by 10 bases, with 7 bases between the two germline ends.

V usage is TRBV6-2 or TRBV6-3 and J usage is TRBJ2-3; 10 bases match TRBD1. V lost 6 bases, J lost 4 bases, and 10 bases stayed unmatched. The CDR3 is made up of 16 amino acids. Germline CDR1 and CDR2: MNHEY and SVGEGT. CDR3 bases: TGTGCCAGCAGCCCCGGACAGGGGGTTCCGCCAGATACGCAGTATTTT. It yields the protein CASSPGQGVPPDTQYF.

The rearrangement joins TRBV10-3 to TRBJ2-7; TRBD1 matches at 7 bases. This CDR3 region has 15 residues. V was clipped by 6 bases and J by 3 bases; unmatched bases: 11. Germline lookup yields CDR1 ENHRY and CDR2 SYGVKD. The CDR3, as DNA: TGTGCCATCAGATCCGACAGGGCTGAGTACTACGAGCAGTACTTC. It codes for CAIRSDRAEYYEQYF.

This clonotype was observed a handful of times. The chain is built from TRBV3-1 and TRBJ2-7; D gene uncertain. The CDR3 is 13 amino acids. Looked up from germline, CDR1 is LGHDT and CDR2 is YNNKEL (reference sequence). Between the trimmed V and J ends, which lost 6 bases and 4 bases, there was a span of 13 bases. CDR3 loop: CASSYADVYEQYF. CDR3 in DNA: TGTGCCAGCAGTTACGCGGACGTATACGAGCAGTACTTC.

CDR3 nucleotide sequence: TGTGCCAGCAGTACGAGGTTGGAGACCCAGTACTTC. Translated: CASSTRLETQYF. The chain couples TRBV28 to TRBJ2-5, with D unresolved. This CDR3 is 12 amino acids long. Germline CDR1 and CDR2: MDHEN and SYDVKM. With 5 bases removed from V and 5 bases from J, the gap between germline ends came to 9 bases.

This clonotype showed up many times. This chain uses TRBV6-4 with TRBJ2-3; D gene unclear. This CDR3 spans 16 amino acids. Per the germline V gene, CDR1 is MRHNA and CDR2 is SNTAGT. Deletions cut 3 bases from V and 2 bases from J, with 15 bases between. The CDR3 loop reads CASSESSNIHTDTQYF. In DNA form, the CDR3 reads TGTGCCAGCAGTGAATCTTCCAATATTCACACAGATACGCAGTATTTT.

This clonotype has ten or more counts. This chain uses TRBV2 with TRBJ2-3, with D tentatively TRBD1 (6 bases). Germline loops: CDR1 SNHLY, CDR2 FYNNEI. Deletions cut 4 bases from V and 1 base from J, with 18 bases between. The CDR3 contains 17 residues. CDR3 residues: CASSVTGQFKGTDTQYF. CDR3 in DNA: TGTGCCAGCAGTGTTACAGGACAGTTCAAAGGCACAGATACGCAGTATTTT.

This clonotype was found a few times. J is TRBJ1-1 and V is TRBV7-8, with no clear D. The germline CDR1 and CDR2 sequences are SGHVS and FQNEAQ. V was pared by 8 bases and J by 1 base, with 5 bases between. The CDR3 totals 11 residues. For the CDR3, the DNA is TGTGCCAGCCGCGCGAACACTGAAGCTTTCTTT. This translates into CASRANTEAFF.

This clonotype was counted only a few times. The chain combines TRBV2 with TRBJ2-5; the D is unclear. Germline CDR1 and CDR2: SNHLY and FYNNEI. There are 15 residues in the CDR3. V was shortened by 5 bases and J by 5 bases, with 18 bases between the two germline ends. This CDR3 is CASSSTPATRETQYF. Written as DNA, the CDR3 is TGTGCCAGCAGTTCAACCCCGGCTACACGGGAGACCCAGTACTTC.

Only a few counts were recorded for this clonotype. The rearrangement links TRBV10-3 to TRBJ1-6; D uncertain. Germline CDR1 and CDR2: ENHRY and SYGVKD. V was cut by 0 bases and J by 10 bases, with 7 bases left in between. CDR3 length: 13 residues. The CDR3 DNA is TGTGCCATCAGTGAGTCGCGAAAATCACCCCTCCACTTT. This codes for CAISESRKSPLHF.

In this sample, this clonotype turned up once. V and J are TRBV7-9 and TRBJ2-3; D is unresolved. This CDR3 region has 15 residues. Germline values: CDR1 SEHNR, CDR2 FQNEAQ (reference sequence). With 3 bases removed from V and 0 bases from J, the gap between germline ends came to 10 bases. CDR3 sequence (DNA): TGTGCCAGCAGCTTTGTTAGCCCTAGCACAGATACGCAGTATTTT. Residues: CASSFVSPSTDTQYF.

This clonotype was recorded a few times. The V and J genes are TRBV4-1 and TRBJ2-7; TRBD2 aligns across 7 bases. Unmatched junction bases numbered 8, after V lost 4 bases and J lost 5 bases. Per germline, CDR1 MGHRA and CDR2 YSYEKL. The CDR3 sequence is 14 residues long. CDR3 amino acids: CASSPRDYSDEQYF. The DNA for the CDR3 is TGCGCCAGCAGCCCTCGGGACTATTCCGACGAGCAGTACTTC.

This sequence joins TRBV7-8 and TRBJ2-1; TRBD2 is a possible D gene (5 bases). Per the germline V gene, CDR1 is SGHVS and CDR2 is FQNEAQ. Trimming cost V 7 bases and J 8 bases, with 21 bases left between them. The CDR3 sequence is 15 residues long. The CDR3 is CASTLLWGIGDEQFF. The CDR3 region has the DNA TGTGCCAGCACCCTTTTATGGGGTATCGGGGATGAGCAGTTCTTC.

This clonotype was seen repeatedly, ten times or more. V is TRBV20-1 and J is TRBJ2-1, with 9 bases that match TRBD2. The CDR3 loop spans 14 amino acids. Trimming took 7 bases from V and 10 from J; bases not matched to a gene: 14. CDR1 and CDR2 from the germline V gene are DFQATT and SNEGSKA (reference sequence). The CDR3 loop reads CSVPPAGGWGEQFF. CDR3 nucleotides: TGCAGTGTTCCCCCAGCGGGAGGCTGGGGAGAGCAGTTCTTC.

This chain connects TRBV28 to TRBJ1-4; TRBD1 is a possible D gene (5 bases). This CDR3 contains 20 residues. The V end lost 6 bases, the J end lost 0 bases, and 26 bases lay between the germline ends. Per germline, CDR1 MDHEN and CDR2 SYDVKM. This CDR3 reads CASSFAWDQPSKTTNEKLFF. CDR3 coding DNA: TGTGCCAGCAGCTTTGCTTGGGACCAACCGTCTAAAACAACTAATGAAAAACTGTTTTTT. The whole variable domain, remainder taken from reference TRBV28 and TRBJ1-4, is DVKVTQSSRYLVKRTGEKVFLECVQDMDHENMFWYRQDPGLGLRLIYFSYDVKMKEKGDIPEGYSVSREKKERFSLILESASTNQTSMYLCASSFAWDQPSKTTNEKLFFGSGTQLSVL.

This clonotype was picked up many times. V usage is TRBV7-9 and J usage is TRBJ1-1; no clear D gene. The V gene's germline CDR1 is SEHNR and CDR2 FQNEAQ (reference sequence). CDR3 size: 15 residues. V gave up 5 bases and J gave up 1 base, with 14 bases separating them. Written as DNA, the CDR3 is TGTGCCAGCAGCCAGAGAATTCAAACGAACACTGAAGCTTTCTTT. As protein: CASSQRIQTNTEAFF. Full variable domain (remainder filled in from reference TRBV7-9 and TRBJ1-1): DTGVSQNPRHKITKRGQNVTFRCDPISEHNRLYWYRQTLGQGPEFLTYFQNEAQLEKSRLLSDRFSAERPKGSFSTLEIQRTEQGDSAMYLCASSQRIQTNTEAFFGQGTRLTVV.

The chain combines TRBV6-2 or TRBV6-3 with TRBJ2-2; D is uncertain. Germline CDR1 and CDR2: MNHEY and SVGEGT. Trimming removed 0 bases from V and 5 bases from J, with 7 bases in between. The CDR3 extends over 14 amino acids. CDR3 in DNA: TGTGCCAGCAGTTACTCGATGGAAACCGGGGAGCTGTTTTTT. It translates to CASSYSMETGELFF.

This clonotype was observed at least ten times. This chain uses TRBV7-2 with TRBJ2-3; 10 nucleotides align to TRBD2. Per the germline V gene, CDR1 is SGHTA and CDR2 is FQGNSA. CDR3 size: 17 residues. Trimming removed 2 bases from V and 1 base from J; junction bases left unmatched: 6. Here the CDR3 DNA reads TGTGCCAGCAGCTTATTCATCGGGACTAGCGGCACAGATACGCAGTATTTT. This gives the protein CASSLFIGTSGTDTQYF.

This clonotype was observed a few times. The V and J genes are TRBV28 and TRBJ2-1; D might be TRBD2 (5 bases). Germline values: CDR1 MDHEN, CDR2 SYDVKM. Trimming removed 5 bases at V and 9 bases at J, with 14 bases between. The CDR3 has 13 amino acids. Written as DNA, the CDR3 is TGTGCCAGCAGTCTACCACTAGGAGGTGAGCAGTTCTTC. Amino acids: CASSLPLGGEQFF.

This clonotype was observed many times. This sequence joins TRBV6-5 and TRBJ1-4; D gene uncertain. The germline V gene encodes CDR1 MNHEY and CDR2 SVGAGI. V was shortened by 7 bases and J by 0 bases, with 6 bases between the two germline ends. CDR3 length equals 13 residues. The CDR3 sequence: CASKRATNEKLFF. The CDR3 coding sequence is TGTGCCAGCAAGAGGGCAACTAATGAAAAACTGTTTTTT.

Many counts were recorded for this clonotype. The chain is built from TRBV3-1 and TRBJ1-1, with 7 bases identical to TRBD1. The CDR3 is 13 amino acids. The V gene's germline CDR1 is LGHDT and CDR2 YNNKEL (reference sequence). Germline trimming cut 2 bases from V and 8 bases from J; bases unmatched to any gene: 5. CDR3 loop: CASSQPGQPEAFF. As DNA, the CDR3 is TGTGCCAGCAGCCAACCGGGACAGCCAGAAGCTTTCTTT.

The CDR3 protein is CASSLAQGYNEQFF. The CDR3 DNA reads as TGTGCCAGCAGCTTAGCCCAGGGTTACAATGAGCAGTTCTTC. J is TRBJ2-1 and V is TRBV7-9; perhaps TRBD1 as D (5 bases). Germline V CDR1 and CDR2: SEHNR, FQNEAQ (reference sequence). V was shortened by 0 bases and J by 4 bases, with 7 bases between the two germline ends. This CDR3 is 14 amino acids long.

The chain joins TRBV4-1 to TRBJ1-4; weak D call: TRBD1 (5 bases). Trimming took off 2 bases at V and 3 bases at J, with 13 bases between the two ends. The CDR3 covers 16 residues. Germline values: CDR1 MGHRA, CDR2 YSYEKL. CDR3 DNA: TGCGCCAGCAGCCAATTCCCGACAGACGCTAATGAAAAACTGTTTTTT. Translating gives CASSQFPTDANEKLFF.

This clonotype was detected only a few times. This chain joins TRBV28 and TRBJ2-1, with D possibly being TRBD1 (5 bases). Trimming removed 3 bases from V and 0 bases from J, with 12 bases in between. The CDR3 is 16 residues long. Germline V gives CDR1 MDHEN, CDR2 SYDVKM. DNA for the CDR3: TGTGCCAGCAGTTTCGGGCAGGGAAGCTCCTACAATGAGCAGTTCTTC. Amino acids: CASSFGQGSSYNEQFF. The full variable domain, its missing parts supplied by reference TRBV28 and TRBJ2-1, is DVKVTQSSRYLVKRTGEKVFLECVQDMDHENMFWYRQDPGLGLRLIYFSYDVKMKEKGDIPEGYSVSREKKERFSLILESASTNQTSMYLCASSFGQGSSYNEQFFGPGTRLTVL.

The CDR3 reads CSVCRAWNTEAFF. CDR3 nucleotides: TGCAGCGTTTGTCGGGCGTGGAACACTGAAGCTTTCTTT. The chain carries TRBV29-1 and TRBJ1-1; no firm D call. The CDR3 covers 13 residues. Trimming removed 5 bases at V and 1 base at J, with 11 bases between. Germline CDR1 reads SQVTM; CDR2 reads ANQGSEA.

This chain uses TRBV9 with TRBJ2-1; D assignment may be TRBD1 or TRBD2 (6 bases each). The CDR3 has 15 amino acids. V dropped 3 bases and J dropped 0 bases, with 10 bases sitting between them. Germline V gene data show CDR1 as SGDLS and CDR2 as YYNGEE. The chain's CDR3 is CASSAGASSYNEQFF. CDR3 nucleotides: TGTGCCAGCAGCGCGGGGGCGAGCTCCTACAATGAGCAGTTCTTC.

The CDR3 sequence: CASTRTRLHADEQYF. The CDR3 nucleotides read TGCGCCAGCACCAGGACGAGGCTTCATGCGGACGAGCAGTACTTC. V and J are TRBV4-1 and TRBJ2-7; no firm D call. V lost 7 bases, J lost 5 bases, and 21 bases lay in between. The CDR3 spans 15 residues. Germline values: CDR1 MGHRA, CDR2 YSYEKL.

Remarks on this clonotype: With a much larger clone just one base away, this may be a read error. The V and J genes are TRBV5-1 and TRBJ2-7, with TRBD2 matching 11 bases. This CDR3 comprises 14 residues. In germline, CDR1 is SGHRS, CDR2 YFSETQ. The CDR3 loop is CTSSLAGGPYEQYF. The CDR3 bases are TGCACCAGCAGCTTAGCGGGGGGGCCCTACGAGCAGTACTTC.

This clonotype was seen a handful of times. This sequence joins TRBV7-2 and TRBJ2-7; unclear D gene. The germline V gene has CDR1 SGHTA and CDR2 FQGNSA. The ends were cut back, 1 base at V and 0 bases at J, with 7 bases in the middle. This CDR3 comprises 14 residues. CDR3 sequence: CASSLGWGSYEQYF. CDR3 sequence (DNA): TGTGCCAGCAGCTTAGGGTGGGGCTCCTACGAGCAGTACTTC.

In its sample, this clonotype is medium-sized. This chain uses TRBV2 with TRBJ1-2; D remains ambiguous. V was pared by 3 bases and J by 3 bases, with 8 bases between. Germline values: CDR1 SNHLY, CDR2 FYNNEI. The CDR3 is 13 amino acids. The CDR3 here is CASSERPDYGYTF. The CDR3 bases are TGTGCCAGCAGTGAGAGGCCCGACTATGGCTACACCTTC.